A single sample gave rise to the 30 T cell receptor beta chains below, sequenced in a study of tumor and adjacent non-tumor tissue in lung cancer. No cell sorting was done before RNA was extracted from the tissue. More than 3 cm separated this lung sample from the edge of the tumor. Three rounds of nested PCR, following a modified ARM-PCR protocol, produced the TCRbeta library. TCRdb re-analysed the multiplex PCR reads in MiXCR, keeping a single row per CDR3 protein. The sample lists 60,000 or so distinct CDR3 sequences; about 61% were seen once. The source material was distant non-tumor lung tissue. These receptors all stem from a man aged 65-85 years with non-small cell lung cancer.

The V and J genes are TRBV6-5 and TRBJ2-3; D is perhaps TRBD1 or TRBD2 (5 bases each). The V and J ends lost 9 bases and 12 bases respectively, with 19 bases between them. Germline V CDR1 and CDR2: MNHEY, SVGAGI. The CDR3 consists of 12 residues. The CDR3 protein is CASTYSGLAQYF. The CDR3, as DNA: TGTGCCAGTACTTACTCAGGGCTAGCCCAGTATTTT.

The chain has TRBV19 and TRBJ2-3; tentative D call: TRBD2 (7 bases). Trimming removed 4 bases from V and 0 bases from J, with 11 bases in between. CDR3 length equals 15 residues. Germline V gene sequence: CDR1 LNHDA, CDR2 SQIVND (reference sequence). The CDR3 nucleotides read TGTGCCAGTAGTACTGGGGGGGGCAGCACAGATACGCAGTATTTT. The encoded protein is CASSTGGGSTDTQYF.

This clonotype occurred a few times. The chain uses TRBV7-2 and TRBJ1-5, with TRBD1 as a possible D gene (6 bases). Looked up from germline, CDR1 is SGHTA and CDR2 is FQGNSA. V dropped 4 bases and J dropped 8 bases, with 9 bases sitting between them. This CDR3 comprises 12 residues. CDR3 DNA sequence: TGTGCCAGCAGCTCCAACAGGGAGCCCCAGCATTTT. As protein: CASSSNREPQHF. The full variable domain, its missing parts supplied by reference TRBV7-2 and TRBJ1-5, is GAGVSQSPSNKVTEKGKDVELRCDPISGHTALYWYRQSLGQGLEFLIYFQGNSAPDKSGLPSDRFSAERTGGSVSTLTIQRTQQEDSAVYLCASSSNREPQHFGDGTRLSIL.

To note about this clonotype: One end of the junction varies from germline; a read error may be responsible. The V and J genes are TRBV4-1 and TRBJ2-7; D is perhaps TRBD1 or TRBD2 (5 bases each). The CDR3 is made up of 16 amino acids. Germline CDR1 and CDR2: MGHRA and YSYEKL. The DNA for the CDR3 is TGCGCCAGCAGCCAAGACCCCGGGCAGGGTGACTACGAGCAGCACTTC. It specifies CASSQDPGQGDYEQHF.

This clonotype was seen more than once but under ten times. The chain has TRBV28 and TRBJ2-5; possible D gene TRBD2, 5 bases. V was shortened by 2 bases and J by 9 bases, with 22 bases between the two germline ends. The CDR3 length is 16 residues. Per germline, CDR1 MDHEN and CDR2 SYDVKM. The CDR3 is CASSLGVARPPAAQYF. The DNA for the CDR3 is TGTGCCAGCAGTTTAGGAGTAGCGAGGCCCCCTGCGGCCCAGTACTTC.

The sample holds many counts of this clonotype. This chain uses TRBV12-3 or TRBV12-4 with TRBJ1-5; the match to TRBD1 covers 9 bases. With V trimmed by 6 bases and J by 6 bases, 6 bases remained unmatched. CDR3 length equals 14 residues. The CDR3 here is CASSPTGGSQPQHF. In DNA form, the CDR3 reads TGTGCCAGCAGCCCGACAGGGGGGAGTCAGCCCCAGCATTTT.

Concerning this clonotype: Likely a read error: the CDR3 ends without its conserved phenylalanine or tryptophan. V gene TRBV11-2 combines with J gene TRBJ2-7; D is ambiguous. Per the germline V gene, CDR1 is SGHAT and CDR2 is FQNNGV. CDR3 length: 11 residues. DNA for the CDR3: TGTGCCAACAGCTCCAGAGAGGAGCAGTACTTA. This gives the protein CANSSREEQYL.

This clonotype was recorded at least ten times. The V and J genes are TRBV5-4 and TRBJ1-1; 7 nucleotides line up with TRBD1. The V and J ends lost 3 bases and 1 base, in that order; junction bases with no gene match: 9. This CDR3 region has 16 residues. CDR1 is SGHNT, CDR2 YYREEE, per germline (reference sequence). The CDR3 coding sequence is TGTGCCAGCAGCTCCCGACCGGGACAGAGGAACACTGAAGCTTTCTTT. Translated: CASSSRPGQRNTEAFF.

This clonotype showed up just a few times. A much more abundant neighbour one base away suggests this may be a read error. Because it lacks the conserved phenylalanine or tryptophan at the end, this CDR3 is likely a read error. The chain couples TRBV29-1 to TRBJ2-3; TRBD1 agrees at 7 bases. Per germline, CDR1 SQVTM and CDR2 ANQGSEA. Trimming took 6 bases from V and 3 from J; bases not matched to a gene: 12. The CDR3 runs to 15 residues. The CDR3 bases are TGCAGCGTCGCCGAACACAGGGGCGGTACAGATACGCAGTATTCT. It is translated as CSVAEHRGGTDTQYS.

The chain combines TRBV28 with TRBJ1-2; tentative D call: TRBD1 (5 bases). This CDR3 spans 13 amino acids. Germline assignment: CDR1 MDHEN and CDR2 SYDVKM. Trimming took 3 bases from V and 6 from J, leaving 11 bases between them. CDR3 nucleotides: TGTGCCAGCAGTTTTTCAATGGGGCATGGCTACACCTTC. Translated: CASSFSMGHGYTF.

The genes are TRBV30 and TRBJ2-7, with 8 bases fitting TRBD2. V lost 0 bases and J lost 4; bases outside the gene matches: 5. The germline V gene has CDR1 GTSNPN and CDR2 SVGIG (reference sequence). The CDR3 has 14 amino acids. The CDR3 DNA is TGTGCCTGGAGTGTACAGAGCGGGAGTTACGAGCAGTACTTC. As protein: CAWSVQSGSYEQYF.

The genes are TRBV28 and TRBJ2-3; a weak D match, TRBD1 (6 bases). The length of the CDR3 is 16 residues. V was shortened by 5 bases and J by 0 bases, with 15 bases between the two germline ends. CDR1 MDHEN and CDR2 SYDVKM come from the germline V gene. CDR3 DNA: TGTGCCAGCAGTGCCTGGGGGCTGGGTAGCACAGATACGCAGTATTTT. Amino acids: CASSAWGLGSTDTQYF. Based on the CDR3 plus reference TRBV28 and TRBJ2-3, the full variable domain is DVKVTQSSRYLVKRTGEKVFLECVQDMDHENMFWYRQDPGLGLRLIYFSYDVKMKEKGDIPEGYSVSREKKERFSLILESASTNQTSMYLCASSAWGLGSTDTQYFGPGTRLTVL.

Note on this clonotype: Germline is not matched at one junction end, which may reflect a read error. The V call is TRBV11-1, the J call TRBJ2-7, with 7 bases that match TRBD2. CDR1 is SGHAT and CDR2 is FQDESV in the germline V gene (reference sequence). This CDR3 spans 15 amino acids. The CDR3 DNA is TGTGCCAGCGGCTTAGAACTAGCGAGCTCCTACGAGCAATACTTC. It specifies CASGLELASSYEQYF. Full variable domain (missing parts from reference TRBV11-1 and TRBJ2-7): EAEVAQSPRYKITEKSQAVAFWCDPISGHATLYWYRQILGQGPELLVQFQDESVVDDSQLPKDRFSAERLKGVDSTLKIQPAELGDSAMYLCASGLELASSYEQYFGPGTRLTVT.

This clonotype was seen a single time. An end of the junction does not agree with germline; a read error may underlie this. This chain uses TRBV12-3 or TRBV12-4 with TRBJ1-2; D is ambiguous. The CDR3 sequence is 13 residues long. The CDR3 sequence is CARSLTEGYGYTF. CDR3 in DNA: TGTGCCAGAAGTTTGACGGAGGGATATGGCTACACCTTC.

A word on this clonotype: The junction and the germline gene differ at one end; a read error may be behind it. This chain connects TRBV12-3 or TRBV12-4 to TRBJ2-3; 8 bases fit TRBD2. This CDR3 comprises 15 residues. This CDR3 reads CASSQLAASTDTQYF. The CDR3, as DNA: TGTGCCAGCAGTCAACTAGCGGCAAGCACGGATACGCAGTATTTT.

Note on this clonotype: One end of the junction fails to match germline, which may point to a read error. The chain links TRBV6-5 to TRBJ1-2, with TRBD1 matching over 7 bases. The CDR3 has 11 residues. Germline CDR1 MNHEY, CDR2 SVGAGI. The CDR3 region is CASGQAYDYTF. The CDR3 DNA reads TGTGCCAGCGGACAGGCCTATGACTACACCTTC.

A note on this clonotype: The CDR3 does not close with the conserved phenylalanine or tryptophan, likely indicating a read error. V and J are TRBV11-2 and TRBJ2-1; D is uncertain. V was clipped by 5 bases and J by 8 bases, with 13 bases between them. CDR1 is SGHAT, CDR2 FQNNGV, per germline. The CDR3 is 13 amino acids. The CDR3, as DNA: TGTGCCAGCAGCAAGCCTTTAGACGATGAGCAGTTCTCC. It specifies CASSKPLDDEQFS.

A word on this clonotype: This may come from a read error, since a much larger clone is one base off. V gene TRBV12-3 or TRBV12-4 combines with J gene TRBJ1-1; 7 nucleotides align to TRBD1. CDR3 length: 14 amino acids. The CDR3 DNA sequence: TGTGTCAGCAGTCCCCGGGACAGCCGGACTGAAGCTTTCTTT. This codes for CVSSPRDSRTEAFF.

The chain uses TRBV28 and TRBJ1-1; no clear D gene. The CDR3 covers 13 residues. From germline, CDR1 is MDHEN and CDR2 SYDVKM. V was trimmed by 6 bases and J by 3 bases, leaving 11 bases between them. The CDR3 is CASRPRRDTEAFF. In DNA, the CDR3 is TGTGCCAGCAGGCCTAGGAGGGACACTGAAGCTTTCTTT. Complete variable domain (other parts from reference TRBV28 and TRBJ1-1): DVKVTQSSRYLVKRTGEKVFLECVQDMDHENMFWYRQDPGLGLRLIYFSYDVKMKEKGDIPEGYSVSREKKERFSLILESASTNQTSMYLCASRPRRDTEAFFGQGTRLTVV.

The chain has TRBV7-9 and TRBJ2-7; the D is unclear. From germline, CDR1 is SEHNR and CDR2 FQNEAQ (reference sequence). This CDR3 has 12 amino acids. CDR3 sequence reads: CDGSPRLGEQYF. Written as DNA, the CDR3 is TGTGACGGCAGCCCCCGCCTTGGCGAGCAGTACTTC.

V usage is TRBV28 and J usage is TRBJ1-1; no reliable D call. The CDR3 has 14 residues. CDR1 and CDR2 from the germline V gene are MDHEN and SYDVKM. V lost 6 bases and J 1 base, leaving 12 bases between the germline ends. CDR3 nucleotides: TGTGCCAGCAGGGTCGGGCCGGAGAACACTGAAGCTTTCTTT. It yields the protein CASRVGPENTEAFF.

About this clonotype: Given the absence of the conserved phenylalanine or tryptophan at the CDR3 end, a read error is likely. The chain is built from TRBV5-6 and TRBJ2-7, with 14 bases that match TRBD2. This CDR3 region has 17 residues. Germline V gene sequence: CDR1 SGHDT, CDR2 YYEEEE. J gave up 2 bases and V 5 bases, and 9 bases lay outside the gene matches. CDR3 bases: TGTGCCAGCAGACTGTGGGGACTAGCGGGGGCGACCTACGAGCAGTACCTC. Its translation: CASRLWGLAGATYEQYL.

This chain links TRBV7-9 with TRBJ2-3; TRBD2 aligns across 13 bases. This CDR3 comprises 16 residues. Trimming at V came to 5 bases and at J to 3 bases, leaving 5 bases not matched to a gene. Germline CDR1 SEHNR, CDR2 FQNEAQ (reference sequence). The DNA of the CDR3 is TGTGCCAGCAGCCGAGGGACTAGCGGGACGACAGATACGCAGTATTTT. Protein product: CASSRGTSGTTDTQYF.

On this clonotype itself: An end of the junction differs from the germline gene, which may be a read error. V and J are TRBV28 and TRBJ2-1, with 11 positions matching TRBD2. Germline V gene sequence: CDR1 MDHEN, CDR2 SYDVKM. The CDR3 totals 20 residues. The CDR3 nucleotides read TGTACCAGCAGTATACCCCCGGGACTAGCGGAAACCCGCTCCTACAATGAGCAGTTCTTC. Residues: CTSSIPPGLAETRSYNEQFF.

This clonotype was recorded only once. It may be a read error: a sequence one base away is much more abundant. The chain employs TRBV29-1 and TRBJ2-3; a weak D match, TRBD2 (5 bases). Germline V gives CDR1 SQVTM, CDR2 ANQGSEA. This CDR3 comprises 12 residues. In nucleotides, the CDR3 is TGCAGCGTAGACCGGGGTACAGATGCGCAGTATTTT. Translated, it gives CSVDRGTDAQYF.

The V call is TRBV5-1, the J call TRBJ2-1; D perhaps matches TRBD1 (6 bases). Per germline, CDR1 SGHRS and CDR2 YFSETQ. This CDR3 has 15 amino acids. V dropped 5 bases and J dropped 6 bases, with 18 bases sitting between them. CDR3 region: CASSPGEPRGNEQFF. CDR3 nucleotide sequence: TGCGCCAGCAGTCCCGGCGAACCCAGGGGCAATGAGCAGTTCTTC.

As regards this clonotype: This CDR3 is missing its conserved last phenylalanine or tryptophan, likely due to a read error. The CDR3 coding sequence is TGTGCCAGTACCAAAACCGGGACAGGGTCCAATGAGCAGTTCTCC. It is translated as CASTKTGTGSNEQFS. The rearrangement uses TRBV6-5 and TRBJ2-1, with 9 bases that match TRBD1. V shed 9 bases and J 6 bases; nucleotides not matched to a gene: 12. Germline V gene sequence: CDR1 MNHEY, CDR2 SVGAGI. This CDR3 spans 15 amino acids.

This clonotype was recorded at least ten times. This sequence joins TRBV4-1 and TRBJ1-1; no firm D call. Germline V lookup: CDR1 MGHRA, CDR2 YSYEKL. With 2 bases removed from V and 8 bases from J, the gap between germline ends came to 12 bases. This CDR3 region has 13 residues. The CDR3 protein is CASSQSGGLEAFF. CDR3 nucleotides: TGCGCCAGCAGCCAATCTGGAGGATTAGAAGCTTTCTTT.

The table lists this clonotype with a count of one. A much larger clone lies one base from this, so it may be a read error. The V call is TRBV12-3 or TRBV12-4, the J call TRBJ2-3; 10 nucleotides align to TRBD1. The CDR3 length is 15 residues. V lost 4 bases and J lost 7; bases outside the gene matches: 8. CDR3: CASSWQRDRGNTQYF. The CDR3 nucleotides read TGTGCCAGCAGTTGGCAAAGGGACAGGGGTAATACGCAGTATTTT.

In this sample, this clonotype turned up a few times. The chain is built from TRBV30 and TRBJ1-3; D ambiguous. From germline, CDR1 is GTSNPN and CDR2 SVGIG (reference sequence). Trimming removed 2 bases from V and 3 bases from J, with 8 bases in between. The CDR3 is made up of 13 amino acids. CDR3 protein: CAWSWRVGNTIYF. DNA for the CDR3: TGTGCCTGGAGTTGGAGGGTTGGAAACACCATATATTTT.